This is a list of T cell receptor beta chains from one sample in a study. Clones were sequenced by immunoSEQ multiplex PCR, and TCRdb holds only the in-frame ones, with some missing. Among about 50,000 clones listed, just over 90% were seen once. The sample comprised PBMCs. Receptors originate from a man between 35 and 55 years old with rheumatoid arthritis. Each CDR3 is given with its conserved first and last residue. A D gene is named only where the DNA matches it firmly. Clone size is shown for a subset of rows, as once, few, many or a class of expanded clone.

TRBJ2-5 | TRBV28 | NA | TRBD2 | CASSDSGRAMETQYF | TGTGCCAGCAGTGATAGCGGGAGGGCCATGGAGACCCAGTACTTC
TRBJ2-1 | TRBV4-1 | NA | TRBD2 | CASSQGLAGGNEQFF | TGCGCCAGCAGCCAAGGACTAGCGGGGGGTAATGAGCAGTTCTTC
TRBJ2-1 | TRBV3-1/TRBV3-2 | NA | NA | CASSTSGTHNEQFF | TGTGCCAGCAGCACTTCCGGGACCCACAATGAGCAGTTCTTC
TRBJ2-7 | TRBV30 | NA | TRBD2 | CAWSRTRVYEQYF | TGTGCCTGGAGTAGGACTAGAGTCTACGAGCAGTACTTC
TRBJ2-1 | TRBV11-2 | NA | TRBD2 | CASSLGLAGGPEQFF | TGTGCCAGCAGCTTAGGGCTAGCGGGGGGGCCTGAGCAGTTCTTC
TRBJ2-1 | TRBV14 | NA | NA | CASSQAPIGQFYNEQFF | TGTGCCAGCAGCCAAGCCCCGATCGGACAGTTCTACAATGAGCAGTTCTTC
TRBJ1-1 | TRBV18 | NA | NA | CASSPGWDLNTEAFF | TGTGCCAGCTCACCCGGATGGGATTTGAACACTGAAGCTTTCTTT
TRBJ2-1 | TRBV24-1 | medium-sized | TRBD1 | CATSDLGSGQGNEQFF | TGTGCCACCAGTGACCTAGGATCGGGACAGGGCAATGAGCAGTTCTTC
TRBJ2-6 | TRBV6-6 | NA | TRBD1 | CASSRQGAGANVLTF | TGTGCCAGCAGCCGACAGGGGGCCGGGGCCAACGTCCTGACTTTC
TRBJ1-1 | TRBV28 | NA | TRBD1 | CASSFFTGANTEAFF | TGTGCCAGCAGTTTTTTTACAGGGGCGAACACTGAAGCTTTCTTT
TRBJ2-1 | TRBV9 | NA | TRBD2 | CASSPGTSGTASYNEQFF | TGTGCCAGCAGCCCCGGGACTAGCGGGACTGCCTCCTACAATGAGCAGTTCTTC
TRBJ2-5 | TRBV9 | once | TRBD2 | CASSVSGGQGETQYF | TGTGCCAGCAGCGTGAGCGGGGGCCAGGGGGAGACCCAGTACTTC
TRBJ2-3 | TRBV5-1 | NA | NA | CASSPPRTGGPDTQYF | TGCGCCAGCAGCCCCCCCCGCACTGGAGGACCAGATACGCAGTATTTT
TRBJ2-5 | TRBV27 | NA | TRBD2 | CASSRTSGQETQYF | TGTGCCAGCAGCCGGACTAGCGGACAAGAGACCCAGTACTTC
TRBJ1-6 | TRBV6-2/TRBV6-3 | once | NA | CASSYSGARNNSPLHF | TGTGCCAGCAGTTACTCGGGTGCAAGAAATAATTCACCCCTCCACTTT
TRBJ1-1 | TRBV30 | NA | NA | CAWTQRTEAFF | TGTGCCTGGACTCAGCGGACTGAAGCTTTCTTT
TRBJ2-3 | TRBV24-1 | NA | TRBD2 | CATSDLPSGPTPDTQYF | TGTGCCACCAGTGACCTCCCTAGCGGACCCACCCCAGATACGCAGTATTTT
TRBJ2-7 | TRBV6-5 | NA | TRBD2 | CASTKRWGGEQYF | TGTGCCAGCACTAAAAGGTGGGGGGGTGAGCAGTACTTC
TRBJ2-4 | TRBV19 | NA | NA | CASRGIIQYF | TGTGCCAGTAGAGGAATCATTCAGTACTTC
TRBJ1-1 | TRBV6-5 | NA | NA | CASSRGGTTEAFF | TGTGCCAGCAGTCGGGGGGGGACCACTGAAGCTTTCTTT
TRBJ2-1 | TRBV7-9 | NA | TRBD1 | CASIGTAYNEQFF | TGTGCCAGCATAGGGACAGCCTACAATGAGCAGTTCTTC
TRBJ1-2 | TRBV6-5 | NA | NA | CASRFRDGYYGYTF | TGTGCCAGCAGGTTCAGGGACGGCTACTATGGCTACACCTTC
TRBJ1-1 | TRBV5-4 | NA | TRBD1 | CASSVRTGGGYTEAFF | TGTGCCAGCAGCGTAAGGACAGGGGGCGGGTACACTGAAGCTTTCTTT
TRBJ1-1 | TRBV5-6 | NA | TRBD1 | CASSWDRGREVGTEAFF | TGTGCCAGCAGCTGGGACAGGGGGCGCGAAGTTGGCACTGAAGCTTTCTTT
TRBJ2-4 | TRBV3-1/TRBV3-2 | NA | NA | CASTQSGKIAKNIQYF | TGTGCCAGCACCCAATCGGGGAAGATAGCCAAAAACATTCAGTACTTC
TRBJ2-7 | TRBV19 | NA | TRBD2 | CASRKRREGTYEQYF | TGTGCCAGTAGGAAACGGCGGGAGGGTACCTACGAGCAGTACTTC
TRBJ1-1 | TRBV6-5 | NA | NA | CASSYLGGNTEAFF | TGTGCCAGCAGTTACCTTGGCGGGAACACTGAAGCTTTCTTT
TRBJ2-7 | TRBV19 | NA | TRBD2 | CASRSSGRFSYEQYF | TGTGCCAGTAGATCTAGCGGGAGGTTTTCCTACGAGCAGTACTTC
TRBJ2-3 | TRBV7-3 | NA | TRBD1 | CASSPDRVGVTDTQYF | TGTGCCAGCAGCCCCGACAGGGTGGGAGTGACAGATACGCAGTATTTT
TRBJ2-3 | TRBV5-1 | NA | NA | CASSQTDTQYF | TGCGCCAGCAGCCAGACAGATACGCAGTATTTT
TRBJ1-1 | TRBV5-1 | NA | NA | CASSSLGQTNTEAFF | TGCGCCAGCAGCTCATTAGGACAGACTAACACTGAAGCTTTCTTT
TRBJ2-1 | TRBV30 | NA | TRBD2 | CAWSRTSGGPSSYNEQFF | TGTGCCTGGAGTAGGACTAGCGGGGGCCCCAGCTCCTACAATGAGCAGTTCTTC
TRBJ2-7 | TRBV9 | once | TRBD2 | CASSVRAGTSGSYEQYF | TGTGCCAGCAGCGTACGCGCGGGGACTAGCGGTTCCTACGAGCAGTACTTC
TRBJ2-7 | TRBV5-1 | NA | TRBD1 | CASSTDRGDYEQYF | TGCGCCAGCAGCACGGACAGGGGGGACTACGAGCAGTACTTC
TRBJ1-2 | TRBV4-3 | NA | TRBD1 | CASSQDRGANYGYTF | TGCGCCAGCAGCCAAGACAGGGGGGCGAACTATGGCTACACCTTC
TRBJ2-6 | TRBV18 | NA | TRBD1 | CASSRDRGSSGANVLTF | TGTGCCAGCTCACGGGACAGGGGAAGCTCTGGGGCCAACGTCCTGACTTTC
TRBJ2-2 | TRBV19 | once | TRBD1 | CASSRGQGASGELFF | TGTGCCAGTAGTAGGGGACAGGGGGCATCCGGGGAGCTGTTTTTT
TRBJ1-1 | TRBV12-3/TRBV12-4 | NA | NA | CASSLDGVTEAFF | TGTGCCAGCAGTTTAGACGGGGTTACTGAAGCTTTCTTT
TRBJ1-5 | TRBV5-6 | NA | NA | CASSLGVGSNQPQHF | TGTGCCAGCAGCTTGGGTGTGGGGAGCAATCAGCCCCAGCATTTT
TRBJ2-3 | TRBV29-1 | NA | NA | CSVDREGVSTDTQYF | TGCAGCGTAGACCGGGAAGGGGTTAGCACAGATACGCAGTATTTT
TRBJ1-4 | TRBV6-5 | NA | NA | CASKDAGGSEKLFF | TGTGCCAGCAAGGACGCCGGGGGGAGTGAAAAACTGTTTTTT
TRBJ1-5 | TRBV19 | NA | NA | CASRGDGPQHF | TGTGCCAGTAGGGGGGACGGGCCCCAGCATTTT
TRBJ2-3 | TRBV9 | NA | NA | CASTRDSTDTQYF | TGTGCCAGCACCCGAGATAGCACAGATACGCAGTATTTT
TRBJ1-2 | TRBV5-5 | NA | TRBD1 | CASSLRQGADYGYTF | TGTGCCAGCAGCTTGAGACAGGGGGCTGACTATGGCTACACCTTC
TRBJ2-7 | TRBV12-3/TRBV12-4 | NA | NA | CASTPYRDYEQYF | TGTGCCAGCACCCCCTACAGGGACTACGAGCAGTACTTC
TRBJ2-3 | TRBV9 | NA | NA | CASSPMSVKRTDTQYF | TGTGCCAGCAGCCCCATGTCGGTAAAGCGCACAGATACGCAGTATTTT
TRBJ1-2 | TRBV7-9 | NA | NA | CASSLVRRGNYGYTF | TGTGCCAGCAGCTTAGTCCGCAGGGGCAACTATGGCTACACCTTC
TRBJ1-3 | TRBV7-2 | NA | NA | CASSPGQLTSGNTIYF | TGTGCCAGCAGCCCTGGACAGCTCACCTCTGGAAACACCATATATTTT
TRBJ2-1 | TRBV11-2 | once | NA | CASSLELVSSYNEQFF | TGTGCCAGCAGCTTAGAGCTGGTATCCTCCTACAATGAGCAGTTCTTC
TRBJ1-5 | TRBV24-1 | NA | NA | CATSEPGTGSNQPQHF | TGTGCCACCAGTGAACCCGGGACGGGGAGCAATCAGCCCCAGCATTTT
TRBJ1-1 | TRBV7-6 | NA | NA | CASSRTAGDVNTEAFF | TGTGCCAGCAGCCGCACCGCCGGGGACGTCAACACTGAAGCTTTCTTT
TRBJ1-1 | TRBV9 | NA | NA | CASGSRGPGAEAFF | TGTGCCAGCGGCTCGAGGGGCCCTGGGGCTGAAGCTTTCTTT
TRBJ2-7 | TRBV6-5 | NA | NA | CASSRPTDVPYEQYF | TGTGCCAGCAGTCGCCCCACGGACGTCCCCTACGAGCAGTACTTC
TRBJ1-2 | TRBV3-1/TRBV3-2 | NA | TRBD1 | CASSQGDSSNGYTF | TGTGCCAGCAGCCAAGGGGACAGTAGTAATGGCTACACCTTC
TRBJ1-6 | TRBV19 | NA | TRBD1 | CASSSRTGAANSPLHF | TGTGCCAGTAGTTCACGGACAGGGGCGGCCAATTCACCCCTCCACTTT
TRBJ1-5 | TRBV24-1 | NA | NA | CATSDFGSNQPQHF | TGTGCCACCAGTGATTTCGGTAGCAATCAGCCCCAGCATTTT